This TCR beta chain was retrieved from a study of blood T cells in healthy people across ages. Together with a sample-barcoded 5' primer, a J-beta primer mix was included in a second PCR lasting about 6 to 11 cycles. A template-switch adaptor containing 12 random nucleotides labeled each cDNA molecule. The yield of each sample was at least 2.5 million CDR3-containing paired-end reads. TCRdb reprocessed the 5' RACE reads via MiXCR and lists one record per CDR3 protein. The data hold about 940,000 distinct CDR3 sequences, with roughly 52% observed a single time. Sequencing used blood. This receptor was obtained from a young man in good health.

The CDR3 DNA reads as TGTGCCAGCAGCCAAGAGTACGCTTACGAGCAGTACTTC. It translates to CASSQEYAYEQYF. The chain recombines TRBV3-1 with TRBJ2-4; no clear D gene. The assigned J gene may be wrong: the sequence end matches TRBJ2-7 better. Germline CDR1 reads LGHDT; CDR2 reads YNNKEL (reference sequence). The CDR3 is 13 amino acids.